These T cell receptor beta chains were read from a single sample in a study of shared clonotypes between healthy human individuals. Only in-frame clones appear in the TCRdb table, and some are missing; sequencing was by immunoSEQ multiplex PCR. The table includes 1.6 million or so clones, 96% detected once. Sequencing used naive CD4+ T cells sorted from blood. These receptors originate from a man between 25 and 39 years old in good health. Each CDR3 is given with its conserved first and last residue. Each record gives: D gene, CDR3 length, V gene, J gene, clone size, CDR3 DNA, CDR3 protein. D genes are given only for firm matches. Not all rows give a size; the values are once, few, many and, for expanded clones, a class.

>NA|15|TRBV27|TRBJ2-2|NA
TGTGCCAGCAGTCCATTGGGGGGGAACACCGGGGAGCTGTTTTTT
CASSPLGGNTGELFF
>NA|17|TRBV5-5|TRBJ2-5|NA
TGTGCCAGCAGCTCCTCAGGTGTCGTAGCCCGTCAAGAGACCCAGTACTTC
CASSSSGVVARQETQYF
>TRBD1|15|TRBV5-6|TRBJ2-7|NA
TGTGCCAGCGGTAGGGGGCTGACCAAGGGGGACGAGCAGTACTTC
CASGRGLTKGDEQYF
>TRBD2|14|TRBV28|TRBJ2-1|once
TGTGCCAGCCTAAGGACTAGCGGGAGGTCTGAGCAGTTCTTC
CASLRTSGRSEQFF
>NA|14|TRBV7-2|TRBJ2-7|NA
TGTGCCAGCAGCCCCACACGAGCTGCTAGCGAGCAGTACTTC
CASSPTRAASEQYF
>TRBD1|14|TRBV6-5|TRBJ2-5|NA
TGTGCCAGCAGCTACGGACAGGGCGGGGAGACCCAGTACTTC
CASSYGQGGETQYF
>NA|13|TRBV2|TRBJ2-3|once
TGTGCCAGCAGTGGGGTAGGCACAGATACGCAGTATTTT
CASSGVGTDTQYF
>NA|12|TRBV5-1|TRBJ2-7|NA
TGCGCCAGCAGCTTGGAGGGCTTCGAGCAGTACTTC
CASSLEGFEQYF
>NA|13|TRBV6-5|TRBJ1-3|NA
TGTGCCAGCAGCTCAAGCATTGGAAACACCATATATTTT
CASSSSIGNTIYF
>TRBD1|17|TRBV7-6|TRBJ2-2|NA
TGTGCCAGCAGCTTAGTTGGGACAGGGGGGAACACCGGGGAGCTGTTTTTT
CASSLVGTGGNTGELFF
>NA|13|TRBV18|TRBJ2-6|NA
TGTGCCACCCAGGATGGGGGGGCCAACGTCCTGACTTTC
CATQDGGANVLTF
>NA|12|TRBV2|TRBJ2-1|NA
TGTGCCAGCAGGCGCAGGGTGGGGACCGAGTTCTTC
CASRRRVGTEFF
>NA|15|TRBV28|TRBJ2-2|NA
TGTGCCAGCAGTTTTTCCAGGGCGGGGACCGGGGAGCTGTTTTTT
CASSFSRAGTGELFF
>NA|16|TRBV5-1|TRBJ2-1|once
TGCGCCAGCAGCATGGACCCGGTGGGACAAGTGATTGAGCAGTTCTTC
CASSMDPVGQVIEQFF
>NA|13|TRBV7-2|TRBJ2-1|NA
TGTGCCAGCAGCTGGTATGAGCGCAATGAGCAGTTCTTC
CASSWYERNEQFF
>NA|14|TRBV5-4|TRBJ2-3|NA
TGTGCCAGCAGCGCCACCTCTGTCCCAGATACGCAGTATTTT
CASSATSVPDTQYF
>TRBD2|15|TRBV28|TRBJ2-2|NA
TGTGCCAGTCGATGGACTAGCGAGAACACCGGGGAGCTGTTTTTT
CASRWTSENTGELFF
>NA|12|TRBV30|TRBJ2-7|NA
TGTGCCTGGCCGGGACAACACTACGAGCAGTACTTC
CAWPGQHYEQYF
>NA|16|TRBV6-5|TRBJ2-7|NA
TGTGCCAGCAGTTCGAAATTTCCGGGACGGTCCTACGAGCAGTACTTC
CASSSKFPGRSYEQYF
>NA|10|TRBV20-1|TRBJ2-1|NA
TGCAGTGCAAATAGCGTTGGACAGTTCTTC
CSANSVGQFF
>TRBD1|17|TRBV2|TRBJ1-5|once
TGTGCCAGCAAGCCGGGACAGGGAAACTCGGAGGGTCAGCCCCAGCATTTT
CASKPGQGNSEGQPQHF
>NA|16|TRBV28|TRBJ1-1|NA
TGTGCCAGCAGTGTCCACAGGGTACGTTTGAACACTGAAGCTTTCTTT
CASSVHRVRLNTEAFF
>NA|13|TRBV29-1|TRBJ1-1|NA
TGCAGCGTTGAACTCAACAGTCACACTGAAGCTTTCTTT
CSVELNSHTEAFF
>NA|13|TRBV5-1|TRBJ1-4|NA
TGCGCCAGCAGCCGGGACATGCATGAAAAACTGTTTTTT
CASSRDMHEKLFF
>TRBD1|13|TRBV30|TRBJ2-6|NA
TGTGCCTGGGTCCCAGGGGGTGGCAACGTCCTGACTTTC
CAWVPGGGNVLTF
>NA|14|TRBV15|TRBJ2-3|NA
TGTGCCACCAGCAGAGATCTATCCACAGATACGCAGTATTTT
CATSRDLSTDTQYF
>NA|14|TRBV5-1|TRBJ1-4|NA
TGCGCCAGCAGACCGGGAGTAACTAATGAAAAACTGTTTTTT
CASRPGVTNEKLFF
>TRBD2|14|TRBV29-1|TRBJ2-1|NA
TGCAGCGTTAAGGGACTAGCGGAGTACAATGAGCAGTTCTTC
CSVKGLAEYNEQFF
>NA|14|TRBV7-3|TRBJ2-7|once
TGTGCCAGCAGCTCGGGACCAACCTCCTACGAGCAGTACTTC
CASSSGPTSYEQYF
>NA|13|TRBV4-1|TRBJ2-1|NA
TGCGCCAGCAGCCAAGTCGGACTCAATGAGCAGTTCTTC
CASSQVGLNEQFF
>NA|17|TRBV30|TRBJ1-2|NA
TGTGCCTGGAGTGTTCCTATGTTACAGGGTGTCACCTATGGCTACACCTTC
CAWSVPMLQGVTYGYTF
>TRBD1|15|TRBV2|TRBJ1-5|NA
TGTGCCAGCAGCGTGACAGGGGGCTTTGATCAGCCCCAGCATTTT
CASSVTGGFDQPQHF
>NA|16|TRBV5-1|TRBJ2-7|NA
TGCGCCAGCAGCTTTGGCAACCGACAGGCCACCTACGAGCAGTACTTC
CASSFGNRQATYEQYF
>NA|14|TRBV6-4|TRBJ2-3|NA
TGTGCCAGCAGCCGGGACACGGGCACAGATACGCAGTATTTT
CASSRDTGTDTQYF
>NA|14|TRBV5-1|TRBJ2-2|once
TGCGCCAGCACCCACGGAAGTGTGACCGGGGAGCTGTTTTTT
CASTHGSVTGELFF
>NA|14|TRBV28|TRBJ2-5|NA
TGTGCCAGCAGTTTAGTCCGGACTATGGAGACCCAGTACTTC
CASSLVRTMETQYF
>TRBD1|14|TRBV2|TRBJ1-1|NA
TGTGCCAGCAGTGGAGGGGGCGGTTTTACTGAAGCTTTCTTT
CASSGGGGFTEAFF
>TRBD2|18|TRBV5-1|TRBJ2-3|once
TGCGCCAGCAGCTTGGTTGGTGGGCTGGGCGGGAGGACAGATACGCAGTATTTT
CASSLVGGLGGRTDTQYF
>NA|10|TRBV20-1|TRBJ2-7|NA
TGCAGTGCTAGCTACTACGAGCAGTACTTC
CSASYYEQYF
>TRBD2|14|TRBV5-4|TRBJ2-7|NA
TGTGCCAGCAGCTCTAGCGGGAGAGGCTACGAGCAGTACTTC
CASSSSGRGYEQYF
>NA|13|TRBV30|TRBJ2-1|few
TGTGCCTGGTCCCAGAGCTCCTACAATGAGCAGTTCTTC
CAWSQSSYNEQFF
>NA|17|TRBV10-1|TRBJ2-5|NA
TGCGCCAGCAGTGAGTTCGGGTCCTCCACCTCCAGCGAGACCCAGTACTTC
CASSEFGSSTSSETQYF
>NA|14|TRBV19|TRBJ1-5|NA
TGTGCCAGTAGTCAGGGGAGGGGCAATCAGCCCCAGCATTTT
CASSQGRGNQPQHF
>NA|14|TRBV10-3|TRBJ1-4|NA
TGTGCCATCAGTGAACGATTAGAAGGGGAAAAACTGTTTTTT
CAISERLEGEKLFF